This entry lists 24 T cell receptor beta chains sequenced from one sample in a study of blood T cell repertoires in COVID-19. Sequenced by immunoSEQ multiplex PCR; TCRdb stores in-frame clones only, minus some. Seen here are fewer than 250,000 clones, around 88% observed once, and the top ten hold roughly 15%. The source material was PBMCs or T cells enriched from blood (not recorded which). The receptor set was obtained from a woman in her forties or fifties with acute COVID-19.

J is TRBJ2-2 and V is TRBV4-1, with 15 bases lining up with TRBD2. The CDR3 is made up of 20 amino acids. Looked up from germline, CDR1 is MGHRA and CDR2 is YSYEKL. V shed 2 bases and J 6 bases; nucleotides not matched to a gene: 13. The CDR3 protein is CASSQYPGLAGGRGAGELFF. The CDR3 DNA is TGCGCCAGCAGCCAATACCCGGGACTAGCGGGAGGTAGGGGGGCCGGGGAGCTGTTTTTT.

The genes are TRBV5-5 and TRBJ2-1; D gene unclear. Trimming removed 3 bases at V and 6 bases at J, with 16 bases between. Germline V gene data show CDR1 as SGHKS and CDR2 as YYEKEE (reference sequence). The CDR3 runs to 15 residues. For the CDR3, the DNA is TGTGCCAGCAGCTCCACTGCCCCGAAGCTCAATGAGCAGTTCTTC. This sequence encodes CASSSTAPKLNEQFF.

J is TRBJ2-7 and V is TRBV28; a possible D gene is TRBD2 (6 bases). V dropped 5 bases and J dropped 3 bases, with 23 bases sitting between them. This CDR3 spans 17 amino acids. In germline, CDR1 is MDHEN, CDR2 SYDVKM. CDR3 amino acids: CASSPPPLTRPNYEQYF. CDR3 sequence (DNA): TGTGCCAGCAGTCCCCCACCACTGACTAGGCCCAACTACGAGCAGTACTTC.

The chain carries TRBV5-1 and TRBJ1-1; 7 bases line up with TRBD1. V was clipped by 4 bases and J by 3 bases; unmatched bases: 9. CDR3 length equals 15 residues. The germline gives CDR1 SGHRS, CDR2 YFSETQ. DNA for the CDR3: TGCGCCAGCAGCCTGTTCTTAGGGGGCGACACTGAAGCTTTCTTT. Amino acid sequence: CASSLFLGGDTEAFF.

The gene calls are TRBV3-1 (or the pseudogene TRBV3-2) and TRBJ1-5, with D unclear. CDR1 is LGHDT and CDR2 is YNNKEL in the germline V gene (reference sequence). The CDR3 consists of 16 residues. Trimming stripped 3 bases from V and 2 bases from J, with 14 bases between. The CDR3 loop is CASSHTAPQGNQPQHF. CDR3 DNA sequence: TGTGCCAGCAGCCATACGGCGCCGCAGGGCAATCAGCCCCAGCATTTT.

The chain couples TRBV14 to TRBJ2-7; maybe TRBD1 (6 bases). Germline lookup yields CDR1 SGHDN and CDR2 FVKESK. The CDR3 spans 13 residues. V was clipped by 3 bases and J by 3 bases, with 9 bases between them. The CDR3 bases are TGTGCCAGCAGCCACGGACAGAGCTACGAGCAGTACTTC. The encoded protein is CASSHGQSYEQYF. Combining the CDR3 with reference TRBV14 and TRBJ2-7 gives the whole variable domain EAGVTQFPSHSVIEKGQTVTLRCDPISGHDNLYWYRRVMGKEIKFLLHFVKESKQDESGMPNNRFLAERTGGTYSTLKVQPAELEDSGVYFCASSHGQSYEQYFGPGTRLTVT.

This clone was detected only a few times. The V call is TRBV7-2, the J call TRBJ2-1, with 7 bases fitting TRBD1. CDR1 and CDR2 from the germline V gene are SGHTA and FQGNSA. J lost 2 bases, V lost 5 bases, and 9 bases had no gene match. The CDR3 totals 16 residues. The CDR3 DNA is TGTGCCAGCAGCCCCGGGGACAGACCTACCTACAATGAGCAGTTCTTC. As protein: CASSPGDRPTYNEQFF.

This clone turned up a few times. The chain couples TRBV18 to TRBJ2-7; 9 bases line up with TRBD1. The CDR3 loop spans 13 amino acids. Germline V gives CDR1 KGHSH, CDR2 LQKENI. V gave up 4 bases and J gave up 3 bases; unmatched junction bases: 1. DNA of the CDR3: TGTGCCAGCTCACGGACAGGGGACTACGAGCAGTACTTC. Protein sequence: CASSRTGDYEQYF.

This clone was observed a single time. This chain's CDR3 is CASRWGGAATEAFF. CDR3 DNA: TGTGCCAGTAGGTGGGGAGGGGCCGCCACTGAAGCTTTCTTT. The chain uses TRBV19 and TRBJ1-1, with a possible D match to TRBD1 (5 bases). In germline, CDR1 is LNHDA, CDR2 SQIVND (reference sequence). The CDR3 has 14 residues. The V end was cut by 6 bases, the J end by 4 bases, with 15 bases between.

The chain employs TRBV4-1 and TRBJ1-2, with a tentative D call TRBD1 (6 bases). CDR1 MGHRA and CDR2 YSYEKL come from the germline V gene. V dropped 4 bases and J dropped 2 bases, with 14 bases sitting between them. The CDR3 extends over 15 amino acids. The CDR3 DNA is TGCGCCAGCAGCCCCCGTGGGGGGGCGAACTATGGCTACACCTTC. Encoded protein: CASSPRGGANYGYTF.

The CDR3 spells CASSARPAGVRTKNIQYF. The CDR3 nucleotides read TGTGCCAGCAGCGCCCGACCGGCGGGAGTAAGGACCAAAAACATTCAGTACTTC. V gene TRBV9 combines with J gene TRBJ2-4, with 7 nucleotides matching TRBD2. The CDR3 is 18 residues long. Looked up from germline, CDR1 is SGDLS and CDR2 is YYNGEE. Trimming at V came to 3 bases and at J to 2 bases, leaving 14 bases not matched to a gene.

The V and J genes are TRBV7-2 and TRBJ1-4; TRBD1 aligns across 8 bases. V shed 5 bases and J 2 bases; nucleotides not matched to a gene: 4. The germline CDR1 and CDR2 sequences are SGHTA and FQGNSA. This CDR3 contains 15 residues. Written as DNA, the CDR3 is TGTGCCAGCAGCCCTAACAGGGGGACTAATGAAAAACTGTTTTTT. Its protein is CASSPNRGTNEKLFF.

This clone was counted once. The chain uses TRBV5-6 and TRBJ1-3; tentative D call: TRBD1 (5 bases). This CDR3 has 15 amino acids. The V end lost 0 bases, the J end lost 1 base, and 8 bases lay between the germline ends. Germline V CDR1 and CDR2: SGHDT, YYEEEE. CDR3: CASSLDGTSGNTIYF. CDR3 in DNA: TGTGCCAGCAGCTTGGACGGGACTTCTGGAAACACCATATATTTT. Complete variable domain (other parts from reference TRBV5-6 and TRBJ1-3): DAGVTQSPTHLIKTRGQQVTLRCSPKSGHDTVSWYQQALGQGPQFIFQYYEEEERQRGNFPDRFSGHQFPNYSSELNVNALLLGDSALYLCASSLDGTSGNTIYFGEGSWLTVV.

The gene calls are TRBV12-3 or TRBV12-4 and TRBJ2-1, with a tentative D call TRBD2 (6 bases). Deletions cut 4 bases from V and 4 bases from J, with 8 bases between. The CDR3 consists of 13 residues. The CDR3 coding sequence is TGTGCCAGCAGTTCGGCGGGATACAATGAGCAGTTCTTC. Translation gives CASSSAGYNEQFF.

V is TRBV27 and J is TRBJ1-6, with D maybe TRBD1 (6 bases). Trimming took off 3 bases at V and 8 bases at J, with 14 bases between the two ends. The CDR3 extends over 15 amino acids. Germline V gene data show CDR1 as MNHEY and CDR2 as SMNVEV (reference sequence). For the CDR3, the DNA is TGTGCCAGCAGTTTGGGGGGGGCTTGGGATTCACCCCTCCACTTT. It yields the protein CASSLGGAWDSPLHF.

V and J are TRBV27 and TRBJ1-5, with D possibly TRBD1 on 5 matching bases. Germline V gene sequence: CDR1 MNHEY, CDR2 SMNVEV (reference sequence). Trimming shortened V by 2 bases and J by 5 bases, and 13 bases separated the two germline ends. CDR3 length: 15 residues. The CDR3 loop reads CASSLGGGSYQPQHF. CDR3 DNA: TGTGCCAGCAGTTTAGGGGGGGGATCGTATCAGCCCCAGCATTTT.

The rearrangement joins TRBV15 to TRBJ1-3; unclear D gene. Trimming cost V 6 bases and J 0 bases, with 9 bases left between them. This CDR3 spans 14 amino acids. The germline V gene encodes CDR1 LNHNV and CDR2 YYDKDF (reference sequence). This chain's CDR3 is CATRERGSGNTIYF. The CDR3 DNA sequence: TGTGCCACCAGGGAGCGGGGCTCTGGAAACACCATATATTTT.

V usage is TRBV7-3 and J usage is TRBJ2-1, with 9 nucleotides matching TRBD2. There are 15 residues in the CDR3. Germline V CDR1 and CDR2: SGHTA, FQGTGA. Unmatched junction bases numbered 6, after V lost 5 bases and J lost 4 bases. This CDR3 reads CASSPSGGRYNEQFF. CDR3 sequence (DNA): TGTGCCAGCAGCCCCAGCGGGGGGCGATACAATGAGCAGTTCTTC.

The chain joins TRBV11-2 to TRBJ2-7, with 11 bases aligning to TRBD2. V was clipped by 5 bases and J by 3 bases; unmatched bases: 6. The germline gives CDR1 SGHAT, CDR2 FQNNGV. CDR3 length: 15 residues. The CDR3 region is CASSLIGTSGYEQYF. The CDR3 nucleotides are TGTGCCAGCAGCCTGATAGGGACTAGCGGCTACGAGCAGTACTTC.

The rearrangement links TRBV11-3 to TRBJ2-1; TRBD2 matches at 7 bases. The trim removed 1 base at V and 4 bases at J, leaving 1 base unmatched. The CDR3 has 14 amino acids. Germline V CDR1 and CDR2: SGHNT, YENEEA. CDR3 amino acids: CASSLGGGYNEQFF. CDR3 DNA: TGTGCCAGCAGCTTAGGGGGAGGGTACAATGAGCAGTTCTTC.

V is TRBV27 and J is TRBJ2-2, with TRBD1 identical over 10 bases. There are 15 residues in the CDR3. Germline V gene data show CDR1 as MNHEY and CDR2 as SMNVEV (reference sequence). The V gene end was trimmed by 6 bases and the J gene end by 7 bases; junction bases not matched to a gene: 8. CDR3 bases: TGTGCCAGCAGGTGGACAGGGGGTCAGGTCGGGGAGCTGTTTTTT. It codes for CASRWTGGQVGELFF.

V usage is TRBV9 and J usage is TRBJ2-2, with D possibly TRBD2 on 6 matching bases. The CDR3 spans 15 residues. Germline V gene lookup returns CDR1 SGDLS and CDR2 YYNGEE. Trimming stripped 3 bases from V and 7 bases from J, with 16 bases between. CDR3 in amino acids: CASSAPFIGSGELFF. The CDR3 nucleotides read TGTGCCAGCAGCGCCCCCTTCATCGGGAGCGGGGAGCTGTTTTTT.

This sequence joins TRBV9 and TRBJ2-7, with a possible D match to TRBD2 (5 bases). Trimming cost V 2 bases and J 0 bases, with 21 bases left between them. The germline CDR1 and CDR2 sequences are SGDLS and YYNGEE. The CDR3 runs 18 residues. The CDR3 DNA reads TGTGCCAGCAGCGTCCCTGACGTCGAAGCGGTTAACTCCTACGAGCAGTACTTC. Translation gives CASSVPDVEAVNSYEQYF.

The rearrangement links TRBV25-1 to TRBJ2-7; 8 bases match TRBD2. With 2 bases clipped from V and 0 bases from J, the junction kept 6 bases outside the gene matches. Germline V gene lookup returns CDR1 MGHDK and CDR2 SYGVNS. CDR3 length: 16 amino acids. The CDR3 sequence: CASSEAGRGVSYEQYF. CDR3 nucleotides: TGTGCCAGCAGTGAAGCGGGGCGGGGGGTCTCCTACGAGCAGTACTTC.